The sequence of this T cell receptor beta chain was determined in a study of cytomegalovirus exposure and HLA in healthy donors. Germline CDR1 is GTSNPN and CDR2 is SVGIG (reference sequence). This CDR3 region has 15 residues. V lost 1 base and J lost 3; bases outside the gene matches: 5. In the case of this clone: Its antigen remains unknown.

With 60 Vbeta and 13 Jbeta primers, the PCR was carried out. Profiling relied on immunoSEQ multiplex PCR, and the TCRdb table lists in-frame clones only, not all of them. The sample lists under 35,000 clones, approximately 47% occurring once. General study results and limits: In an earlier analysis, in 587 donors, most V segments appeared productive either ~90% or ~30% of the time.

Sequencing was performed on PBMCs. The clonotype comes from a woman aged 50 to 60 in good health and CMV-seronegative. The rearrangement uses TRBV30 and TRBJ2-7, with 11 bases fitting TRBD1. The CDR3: CAWSGPGQGVYEQYF. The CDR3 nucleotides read TGTGCCTGGAGTGGGCCGGGACAGGGGGTCTACGAGCAGTACTTC.